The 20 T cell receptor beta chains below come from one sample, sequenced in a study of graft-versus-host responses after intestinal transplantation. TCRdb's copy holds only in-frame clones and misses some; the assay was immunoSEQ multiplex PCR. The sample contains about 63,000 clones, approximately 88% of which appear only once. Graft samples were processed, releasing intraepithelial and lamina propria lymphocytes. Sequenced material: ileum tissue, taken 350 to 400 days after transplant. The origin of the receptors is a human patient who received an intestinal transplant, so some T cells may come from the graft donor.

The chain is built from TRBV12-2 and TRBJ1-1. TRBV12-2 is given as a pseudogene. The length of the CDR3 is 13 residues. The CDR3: CASRCVGGTEAFF. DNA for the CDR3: TGTGCAAGTCGCTGTGTGGGGGGCACTGAAGCTTTCTTT.

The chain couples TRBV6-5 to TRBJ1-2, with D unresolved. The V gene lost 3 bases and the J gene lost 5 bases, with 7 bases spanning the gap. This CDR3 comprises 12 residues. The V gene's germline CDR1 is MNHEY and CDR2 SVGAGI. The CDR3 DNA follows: TGTGCCAGCAGTTATACCCCGTATGGCTACACCTTC. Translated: CASSYTPYGYTF.

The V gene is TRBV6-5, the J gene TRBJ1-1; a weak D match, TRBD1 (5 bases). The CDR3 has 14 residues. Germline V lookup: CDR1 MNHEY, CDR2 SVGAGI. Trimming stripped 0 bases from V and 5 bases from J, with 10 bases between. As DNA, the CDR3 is TGTGCCAGCAGTTACTCGGGGCGATGGACTGAAGCTTTCTTT. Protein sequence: CASSYSGRWTEAFF.

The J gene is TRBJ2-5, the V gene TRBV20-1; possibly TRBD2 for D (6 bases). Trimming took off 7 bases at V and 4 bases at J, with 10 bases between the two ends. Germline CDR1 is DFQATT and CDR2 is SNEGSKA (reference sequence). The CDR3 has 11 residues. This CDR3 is CSVPRGETQYF. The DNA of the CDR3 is TGCAGTGTCCCGCGGGGAGAGACCCAGTACTTC.

The CDR3: CSVEIDDSYEQYF. Written as DNA, the CDR3 is TGCAGCGTTGAAATCGACGACAGCTACGAGCAGTACTTC. V usage is TRBV29-1 and J usage is TRBJ2-7; possible D gene TRBD1, 5 bases. CDR3 length: 13 residues. Looked up from germline, CDR1 is SQVTM and CDR2 is ANQGSEA. Trimming pared 2 bases from V and 3 bases from J, leaving 11 bases between.

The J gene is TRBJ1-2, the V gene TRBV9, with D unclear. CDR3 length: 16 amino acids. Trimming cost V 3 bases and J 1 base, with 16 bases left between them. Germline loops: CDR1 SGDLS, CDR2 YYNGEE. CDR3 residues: CASSAEIGDFNYGYTF. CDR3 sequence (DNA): TGTGCCAGCAGCGCGGAGATCGGAGATTTTAACTATGGCTACACCTTC. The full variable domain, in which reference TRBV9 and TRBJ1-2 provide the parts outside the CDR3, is DSGVTQTPKHLITATGQRVTLRCSPRSGDLSVYWYQQSLDQGLQFLIQYYNGEERAKGNILERFSAQQFPDLHSELNLSSLELGDSALYFCASSAEIGDFNYGYTFGSGTRLTVV.

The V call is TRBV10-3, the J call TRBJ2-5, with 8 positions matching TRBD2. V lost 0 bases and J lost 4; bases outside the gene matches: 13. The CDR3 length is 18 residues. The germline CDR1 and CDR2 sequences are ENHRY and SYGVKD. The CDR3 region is CAISESSSGSFMGETQYF. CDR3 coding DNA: TGTGCCATCAGTGAGTCGTCAAGCGGGAGTTTTATGGGAGAGACCCAGTACTTC.

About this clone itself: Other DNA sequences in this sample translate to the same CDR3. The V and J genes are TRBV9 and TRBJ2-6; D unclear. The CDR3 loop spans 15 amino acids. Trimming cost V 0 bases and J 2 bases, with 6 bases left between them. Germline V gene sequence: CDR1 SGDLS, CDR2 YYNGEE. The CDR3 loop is CASSVGGAGANVLTF. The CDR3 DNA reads TGTGCCAGCAGCGTAGGTGGGGCTGGGGCCAACGTCCTGACTTTC.

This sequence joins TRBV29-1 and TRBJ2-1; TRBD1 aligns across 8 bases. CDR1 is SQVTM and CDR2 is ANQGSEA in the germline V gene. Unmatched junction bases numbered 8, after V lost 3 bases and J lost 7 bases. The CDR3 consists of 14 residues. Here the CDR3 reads CSVDPGGAGNEQFF. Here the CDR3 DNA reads TGCAGCGTTGACCCAGGGGGCGCGGGAAATGAGCAGTTCTTC.

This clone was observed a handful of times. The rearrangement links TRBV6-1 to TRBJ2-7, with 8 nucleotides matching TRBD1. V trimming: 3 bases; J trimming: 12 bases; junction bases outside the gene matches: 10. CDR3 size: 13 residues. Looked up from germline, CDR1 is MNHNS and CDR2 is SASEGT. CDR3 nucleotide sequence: TGTGCCAGCAGTGATAGGGGACAGGTGGGGTGGTACTTC. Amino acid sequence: CASSDRGQVGWYF.

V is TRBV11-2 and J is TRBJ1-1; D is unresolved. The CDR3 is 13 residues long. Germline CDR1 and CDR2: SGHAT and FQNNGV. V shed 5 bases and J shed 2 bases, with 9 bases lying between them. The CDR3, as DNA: TGTGCCAGCAGCGGAAGCCTAAACACTGAAGCTTTCTTT. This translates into CASSGSLNTEAFF.

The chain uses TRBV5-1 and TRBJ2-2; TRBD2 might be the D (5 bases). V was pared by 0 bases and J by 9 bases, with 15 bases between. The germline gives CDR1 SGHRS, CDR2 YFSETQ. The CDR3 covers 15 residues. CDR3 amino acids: CASSLESGVHRELFF. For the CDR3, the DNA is TGCGCCAGCAGCTTGGAATCCGGGGTACACCGGGAGCTGTTTTTT.

CDR3 sequence (DNA): TGTGCCAGCAGTTACATCCAAGAGACCCAGTACTTC. It codes for CASSYIQETQYF. This rearrangement joins TRBV6-6 to TRBJ2-5; no reliable D call. CDR3 length: 12 amino acids. The germline V gene has CDR1 MNHNY and CDR2 SVGAGI (reference sequence). Deletions cut 2 bases from V and 1 base from J, with 2 bases between.

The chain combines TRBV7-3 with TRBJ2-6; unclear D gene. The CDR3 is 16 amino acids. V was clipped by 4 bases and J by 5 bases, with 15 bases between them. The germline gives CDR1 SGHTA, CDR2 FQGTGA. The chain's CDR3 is CASSSDGQNWANVLTF. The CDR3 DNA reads TGTGCCAGCAGCTCAGATGGCCAGAACTGGGCCAACGTCCTGACTTTC.

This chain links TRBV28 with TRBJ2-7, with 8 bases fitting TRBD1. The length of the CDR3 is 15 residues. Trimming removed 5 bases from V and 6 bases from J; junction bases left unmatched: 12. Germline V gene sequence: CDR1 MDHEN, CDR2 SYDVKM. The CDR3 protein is CASSPGGAWGTEQYF. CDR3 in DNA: TGTGCCAGCAGTCCAGGGGGCGCCTGGGGGACCGAGCAGTACTTC. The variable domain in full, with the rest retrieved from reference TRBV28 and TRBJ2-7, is DVKVTQSSRYLVKRTGEKVFLECVQDMDHENMFWYRQDPGLGLRLIYFSYDVKMKEKGDIPEGYSVSREKKERFSLILESASTNQTSMYLCASSPGGAWGTEQYFGPGTRLTVT.

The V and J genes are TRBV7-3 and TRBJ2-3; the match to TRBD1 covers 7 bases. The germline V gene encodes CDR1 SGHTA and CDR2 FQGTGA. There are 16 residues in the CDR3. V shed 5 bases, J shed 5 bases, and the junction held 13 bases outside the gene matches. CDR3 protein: CASSHPGTPGGDTQYF. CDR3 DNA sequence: TGTGCCAGCAGCCATCCCGGGACCCCAGGGGGAGATACGCAGTATTTT.

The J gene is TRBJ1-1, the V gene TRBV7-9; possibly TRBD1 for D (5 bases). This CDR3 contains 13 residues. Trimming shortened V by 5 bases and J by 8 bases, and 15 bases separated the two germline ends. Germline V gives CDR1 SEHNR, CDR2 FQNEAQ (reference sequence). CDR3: CASSPGGVPEAFF. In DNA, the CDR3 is TGTGCCAGCAGCCCGGGGGGGGTGCCCGAAGCTTTCTTT.

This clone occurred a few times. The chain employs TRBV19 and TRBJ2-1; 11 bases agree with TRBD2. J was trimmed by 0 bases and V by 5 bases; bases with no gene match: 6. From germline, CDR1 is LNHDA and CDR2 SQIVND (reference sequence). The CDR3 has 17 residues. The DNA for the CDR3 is TGTGCCAGTAGTCTAAGACTAGCGGGGAGCTCCTACAATGAGCAGTTCTTC. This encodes CASSLRLAGSSYNEQFF.

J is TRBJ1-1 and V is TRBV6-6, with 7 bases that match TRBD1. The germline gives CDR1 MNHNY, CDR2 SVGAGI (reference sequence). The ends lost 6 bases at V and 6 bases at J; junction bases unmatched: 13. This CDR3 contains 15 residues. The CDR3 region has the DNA TGTGCCAGCAGACTTCCCCCGGGACAGAGCGCTGAAGCTTTCTTT. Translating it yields CASRLPPGQSAEAFF.

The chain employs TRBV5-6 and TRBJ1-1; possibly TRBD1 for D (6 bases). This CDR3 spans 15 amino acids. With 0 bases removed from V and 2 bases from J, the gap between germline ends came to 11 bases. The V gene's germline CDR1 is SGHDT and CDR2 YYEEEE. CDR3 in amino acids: CASSLEGGANTEAFF. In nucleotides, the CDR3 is TGTGCCAGCAGCTTGGAAGGGGGGGCTAACACTGAAGCTTTCTTT.